These T cell receptor beta chains were read from a single sample in a study of vaccination effects on CD4 cells after COVID-19. Their cognate antigens are unknown. The assay was immunoSEQ multiplex PCR, and TCRdb's table has in-frame clones only and misses some. The table records 24,000 or so clones, around 66% of them present only once. The specimen was CD4+ T cells from PBMCs cultured with SARS-CoV-2 spike peptides, collected before COVID-19 vaccination. These receptors were obtained from a human donor who had a prior SARS-CoV-2 infection. CDR3s include the opening cysteine and the closing phenylalanine or tryptophan. D genes are given only for firm matches. Size tells how often a clone was seen (once, few, many) or the class of an expanded clone, and some rows leave it out.

clone size	D gene	V gene	J gene	CDR3 protein	CDR3 DNA
-	-	TRBV5-1	TRBJ1-2	CASSLYLGYGYTF	TGCGCCAGCAGCTTGTACTTGGGCTATGGCTACACCTTC
-	-	TRBV7-4	TRBJ1-5	CASGGHDETQHF	TGTGCCAGCGGTGGACACGATGAGACCCAGCATTTT
-	TRBD1	TRBV7-2	TRBJ1-2	CASSLGQGNLYGYTF	TGTGCCAGCAGTCTTGGACAGGGGAACTTGTATGGCTACACCTTC
-	-	TRBV15	TRBJ2-7	CATSRGGTHYEQYF	TGTGCCACCAGCAGAGGCGGTACCCACTACGAGCAGTACTTC
few	-	TRBV5-6	TRBJ2-6	CASSLGVSGANVLTF	TGTGCCAGCAGCTTGGGAGTCTCTGGGGCCAACGTCCTGACTTTC
-	TRBD1	TRBV9	TRBJ2-5	CASSPTGGLETQYF	TGTGCCAGCAGCCCAACAGGGGGACTAGAGACCCAGTACTTC
-	-	TRBV19	TRBJ1-1	CASSERTEAFF	TGTGCCAGTAGTGAAAGGACGGAAGCTTTCTTT
few	TRBD2	TRBV4-3	TRBJ2-2	CASSQEQAGVAGELFF	TGCGCCAGCAGCCAAGAACAGGCGGGGGTCGCCGGGGAGCTGTTTTTT
once	TRBD2	TRBV18	TRBJ2-1	CASSPMGTSKTSSYNEQFF	TGTGCCAGCTCACCTATGGGGACTAGCAAAACCAGCTCCTACAATGAGCAGTTCTTC
few	-	TRBV3-1/TRBV3-2	TRBJ2-4	CASSQGAGNIQYF	TGTGCCAGCAGCCAAGGCGCGGGAAACATTCAGTACTTC
-	-	TRBV19	TRBJ2-6	CASRTRAGGANVLTF	TGTGCCAGCCGGACTCGGGCGGGTGGGGCCAACGTCCTGACTTTC
-	-	TRBV18	TRBJ1-2	CASSLLPGNYGYTF	TGTGCCAGCTCACTCCTCCCGGGGAACTATGGCTACACCTTC
once	-	TRBV12-3/TRBV12-4	TRBJ1-2	CASSLGRNYGYTF	TGTGCCAGCAGTTTAGGTCGCAACTATGGCTACACCTTC
-	-	TRBV7-6	TRBJ2-5	CASSLDIARAQETQYF	TGTGCCAGCAGCTTAGATATAGCGAGGGCGCAAGAGACCCAGTACTTC
few	-	TRBV2	TRBJ2-7	CASSELLIDLGQQYF	TGTGCCAGCAGTGAACTGCTAATCGACCTTGGCCAGCAGTACTTC
-	TRBD2	TRBV3-1/TRBV3-2	TRBJ2-1	CASSRRGTSGSNEQFF	TGTGCCAGCAGCCGACGCGGGACTAGCGGAAGCAATGAGCAGTTCTTC
-	TRBD2	TRBV5-1	TRBJ2-7	CASSTSGEIYEQYF	TGCGCCAGCAGCACCAGCGGGGAGATCTACGAGCAGTACTTC
few	TRBD1	TRBV5-1	TRBJ2-7	CASSWDRHYEQYF	TGCGCCAGCAGCTGGGACAGACACTACGAGCAGTACTTC
-	-	TRBV3-1/TRBV3-2	TRBJ1-1	CASSQDGRTAAFF	TGTGCCAGCAGCCAAGATGGAAGGACAGCGGCTTTCTTT
few	-	TRBV2	TRBJ1-2	CASSPIVQGGGYTF	TGTGCCAGCAGTCCCATAGTTCAGGGCGGGGGCTACACCTTC
-	TRBD2	TRBV4-1	TRBJ2-5	CASSQAGLAGVQETQYF	TGCGCCAGCAGCCAAGCTGGGCTAGCGGGGGTCCAAGAGACCCAGTACTTC
once	TRBD2	TRBV27	TRBJ2-7	CASSIRLAGTYEQYF	TGTGCCAGCAGTATAAGACTAGCGGGAACCTACGAGCAGTACTTC
few	TRBD1	TRBV4-1	TRBJ1-4	CASSQATGTANEKLFF	TGCGCCAGCAGCCAGGCGACCGGGACAGCTAATGAAAAACTGTTTTTT
few	TRBD2	TRBV6-5	TRBJ2-7	CASRGLAGGYEQYF	TGTGCCAGCCGAGGACTAGCGGGAGGGTACGAGCAGTACTTC
-	-	TRBV2	TRBJ2-1	CASKGTRDYNEQFF	TGTGCCAGCAAGGGGACCCGGGACTACAATGAGCAGTTCTTC
-	-	TRBV5-4	TRBJ2-1	CASSLPAREGNEQFF	TGTGCCAGCAGCTTACCGGCGAGGGAAGGAAATGAGCAGTTCTTC
-	-	TRBV27	TRBJ1-4	CASRPTDFATNEKLFF	TGTGCCAGCAGGCCCACAGACTTTGCAACTAATGAAAAACTGTTTTTT
-	-	TRBV5-1	TRBJ2-7	CASSSRSDRDEQYF	TGCGCCAGCAGCTCCCGGTCGGACCGAGACGAGCAGTACTTC
-	-	TRBV7-8	TRBJ1-5	CASSLTRGNQPQHF	TGTGCCAGCAGCCTCACTCGGGGCAATCAGCCCCAGCATTTT
-	TRBD1	TRBV6-6	TRBJ1-1	CASSPTGSTEAFF	TGTGCCAGCAGTCCGACAGGGAGCACTGAAGCTTTCTTT
-	TRBD2	TRBV5-4	TRBJ2-1	CASSLGLAGGPGEQFF	TGTGCCAGCAGCTTGGGGCTAGCGGGGGGGCCTGGAGAGCAGTTCTTC
few	-	TRBV7-8	TRBJ2-2	CASSLGPGLGVGTGELFF	TGTGCCAGCAGCTTAGGCCCCGGGTTAGGGGTGGGCACCGGGGAGCTGTTTTTT
once	TRBD1	TRBV18	TRBJ2-2	CASYTGTGPGELFF	TGTGCCAGTTACACCGGGACAGGGCCCGGGGAGCTGTTTTTT
-	-	TRBV13	TRBJ1-3	CASSLIPRAGNTIYF	TGTGCCAGCAGCTTAATTCCAAGGGCTGGAAACACCATATATTTT
few	-	TRBV5-1	TRBJ2-2	CASSLGSGELFF	TGCGCCAGCAGCCTCGGATCCGGGGAGCTGTTTTTT
few	TRBD2	TRBV27	TRBJ2-5	CASSGLAGEETQYF	TGTGCCAGCAGTGGGCTAGCGGGGGAAGAGACCCAGTACTTC
large	-	TRBV10-3	TRBJ1-6	CAGSDGLLSPLHF	TGTGCCGGGTCGGACGGTCTATTATCGCCCCTCCACTTT
-	-	TRBV6-5	TRBJ2-1	CASRGPGRSYNEQFF	TGTGCCAGCAGGGGCCCAGGCCGCTCCTACAATGAGCAGTTCTTC
few	-	TRBV6-6	TRBJ1-1	CASEGAKGKFFF	TGTGCCAGCGAAGGGGCAAAGGGAAAATTTTTCTTT
-	-	TRBV15	TRBJ1-2	CATSPSEIRGSGYTF	TGTGCCACCAGCCCCTCGGAAATAAGGGGATCCGGCTACACCTTC
-	-	TRBV12-5	TRBJ1-5	CASGRRGFGANQPQHF	TGTGCTAGTGGCCGGCGGGGGTTTGGGGCCAATCAGCCCCAGCATTTT